Described below is a single T cell receptor (beta chain) sequence and its context. No antigen is known for it. Clones were read by immunoSEQ multiplex PCR, and TCRdb kept only the in-frame ones, dropping some. The profile shows some 120,000 clones, 80% to 90% of them singletons. This specimen belongs to a study of T cell responses to AZD1222 COVID-19 vaccine. Points from the study as a whole: Sampled repertoires all dated from after the peak T cell response. Nearly half of unique spike-specific TCRs reportedly avoided B.1.351 and B.1.1.7 mutated regions. Most donors were white British and more were female, and clonal diversity was possibly underestimated. Compared with day 0, the breadth and depth of the Spike-specific TCR repertoire rose significantly after two doses of AZD1222.

Sequenced material: peripheral blood, taken on day 0 of MenACWY control vaccination. This TCR came from an adult in good health.

The CDR3 coding sequence is TGTGCCACCAGTGATTCAAGGGCAGGGGGCAACCCAGAGACCCAGTACTTC. Translating it yields CATSDSRAGGNPETQYF. V usage is TRBV24-1 and J usage is TRBJ2-5; 8 bases align to TRBD1. The CDR3 runs to 17 residues. The J segment lost 4 bases and the V segment lost 2 bases, leaving 11 bases of the junction unmatched. Germline V gene sequence: CDR1 KGHDR, CDR2 SFDVKD.